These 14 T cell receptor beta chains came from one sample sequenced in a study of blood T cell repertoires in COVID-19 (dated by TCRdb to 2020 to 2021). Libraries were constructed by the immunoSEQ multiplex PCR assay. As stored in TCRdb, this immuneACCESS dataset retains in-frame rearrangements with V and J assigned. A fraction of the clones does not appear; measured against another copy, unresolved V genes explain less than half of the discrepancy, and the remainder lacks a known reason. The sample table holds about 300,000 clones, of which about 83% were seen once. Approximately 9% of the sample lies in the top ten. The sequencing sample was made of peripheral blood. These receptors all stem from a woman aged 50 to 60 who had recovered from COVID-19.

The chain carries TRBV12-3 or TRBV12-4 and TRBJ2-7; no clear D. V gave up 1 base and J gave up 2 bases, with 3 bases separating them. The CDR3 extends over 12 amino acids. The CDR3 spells CASSLGTYEQYF. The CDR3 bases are TGTGCCAGCAGTTTAGGTACCTACGAGCAGTACTTC.

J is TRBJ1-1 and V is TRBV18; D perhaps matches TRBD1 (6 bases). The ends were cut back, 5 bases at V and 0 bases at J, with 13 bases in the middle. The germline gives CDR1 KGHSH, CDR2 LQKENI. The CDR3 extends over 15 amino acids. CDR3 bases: TGTGCCAGCTCATCGGACAGAAGCATGAACACTGAAGCTTTCTTT. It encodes CASSSDRSMNTEAFF.

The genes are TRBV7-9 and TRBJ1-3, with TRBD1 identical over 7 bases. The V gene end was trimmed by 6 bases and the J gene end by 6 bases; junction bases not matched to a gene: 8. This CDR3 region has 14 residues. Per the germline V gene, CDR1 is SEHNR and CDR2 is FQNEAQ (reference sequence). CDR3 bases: TGTGCCAGCAGAGATACAGGGGAAGAAAACACCATATATTTT. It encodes CASRDTGEENTIYF.

This CDR3 reads CASSPGRFTTEAFF. As DNA, the CDR3 is TGTGCCAGCAGCCCTGGGCGATTTACCACTGAAGCTTTCTTT. The J gene is TRBJ1-1, the V gene TRBV7-2; D gene ambiguous. Deletions cut 5 bases from V and 4 bases from J, with 14 bases between. This CDR3 region has 14 residues. Germline V gene data show CDR1 as SGHTA and CDR2 as FQGNSA.

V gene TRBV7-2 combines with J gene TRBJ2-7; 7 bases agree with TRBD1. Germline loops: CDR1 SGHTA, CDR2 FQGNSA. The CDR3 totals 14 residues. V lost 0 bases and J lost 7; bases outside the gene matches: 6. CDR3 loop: CASSLAGGAWEQYF. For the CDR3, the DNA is TGTGCCAGCAGCTTAGCAGGGGGCGCGTGGGAGCAGTACTTC.

As DNA, the CDR3 is TGTGCCAGCAGGGAAACAGGGGGCGCGGATGGCTACACCTTC. Encoded protein: CASRETGGADGYTF. V usage is TRBV28 and J usage is TRBJ1-2; 9 bases agree with TRBD1. This CDR3 is built from 14 residues. CDR1 and CDR2 (germline): MDHEN, SYDVKM. Trimming cost V 6 bases and J 6 bases; bases outside gene matches: 8.

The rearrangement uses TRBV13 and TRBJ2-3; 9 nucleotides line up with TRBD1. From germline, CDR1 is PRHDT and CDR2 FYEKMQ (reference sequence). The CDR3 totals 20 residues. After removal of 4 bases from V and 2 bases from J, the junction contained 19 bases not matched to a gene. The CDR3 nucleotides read TGTGCCAGCAGCTCCGAAGGGACAGGGATGTTTCCGTCGTACACAGATACGCAGTATTTT. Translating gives CASSSEGTGMFPSYTDTQYF.

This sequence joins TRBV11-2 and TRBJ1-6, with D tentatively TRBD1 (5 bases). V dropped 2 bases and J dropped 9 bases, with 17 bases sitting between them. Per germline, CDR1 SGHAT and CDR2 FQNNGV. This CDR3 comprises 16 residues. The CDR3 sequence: CASSLTGVAGISPLHF. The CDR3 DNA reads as TGTGCCAGCAGCTTAACCGGCGTGGCAGGGATTTCACCCCTCCACTTT.

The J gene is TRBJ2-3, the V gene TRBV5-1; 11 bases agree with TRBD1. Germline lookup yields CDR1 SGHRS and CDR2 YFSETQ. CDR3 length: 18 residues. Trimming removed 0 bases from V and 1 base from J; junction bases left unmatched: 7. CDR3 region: CASSLGIGTGGRTDTQYF. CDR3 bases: TGCGCCAGCAGCTTGGGTATCGGGACAGGGGGGCGCACAGATACGCAGTATTTT.

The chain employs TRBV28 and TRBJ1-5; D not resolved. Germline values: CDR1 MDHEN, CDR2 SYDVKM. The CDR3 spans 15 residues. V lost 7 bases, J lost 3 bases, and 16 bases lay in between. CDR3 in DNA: TGTGCCAGCACCTCCCTTTTGAGGGCCAATCAGCCCCAGCATTTT. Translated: CASTSLLRANQPQHF.

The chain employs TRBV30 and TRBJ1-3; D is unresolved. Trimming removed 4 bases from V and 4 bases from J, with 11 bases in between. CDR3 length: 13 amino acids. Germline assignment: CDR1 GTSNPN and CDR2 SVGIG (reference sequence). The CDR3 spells CAWNRVEGNTIYF. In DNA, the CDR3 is TGTGCCTGGAACCGTGTGGAGGGAAACACCATATATTTT.

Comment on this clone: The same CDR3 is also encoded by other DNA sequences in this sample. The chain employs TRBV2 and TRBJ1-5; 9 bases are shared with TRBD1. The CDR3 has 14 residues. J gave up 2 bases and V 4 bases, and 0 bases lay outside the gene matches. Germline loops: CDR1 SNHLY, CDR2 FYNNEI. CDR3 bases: TGTGCCAGCAGTGGGACAGGGGGCAATCAGCCCCAGCATTTT. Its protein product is CASSGTGGNQPQHF.

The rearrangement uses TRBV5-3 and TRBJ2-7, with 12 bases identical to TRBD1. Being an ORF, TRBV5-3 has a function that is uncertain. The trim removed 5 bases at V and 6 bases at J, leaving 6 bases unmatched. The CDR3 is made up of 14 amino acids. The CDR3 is CARRPGTGGREQYF. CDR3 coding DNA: TGTGCCAGAAGACCCGGGACAGGGGGCCGCGAGCAGTACTTC.

CDR3 sequence (DNA): TGTGCCAGCAGTTTCGGACTGGATCAGCCCCAGCATTTT. Protein product: CASSFGLDQPQHF. V and J are TRBV27 and TRBJ1-5; unclear D gene. V lost 3 bases and J lost 5, with 8 bases in between. This CDR3 comprises 13 residues. Per the germline V gene, CDR1 is MNHEY and CDR2 is SMNVEV (reference sequence).